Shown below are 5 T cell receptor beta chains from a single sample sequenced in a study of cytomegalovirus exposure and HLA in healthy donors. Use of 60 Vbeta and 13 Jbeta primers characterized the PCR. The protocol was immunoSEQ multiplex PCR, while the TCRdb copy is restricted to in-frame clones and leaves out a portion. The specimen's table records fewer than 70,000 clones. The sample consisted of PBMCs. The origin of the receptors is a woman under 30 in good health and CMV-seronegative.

The CDR3 protein is CASSDSAPPFKNIQYF. The CDR3 nucleotides are TGTGCCAGCAGTGACTCGGCCCCGCCTTTTAAAAACATTCAGTACTTC. The chain joins TRBV6-4 to TRBJ2-4; D call uncertain. Germline CDR1 reads MRHNA; CDR2 reads SNTAGT. Trimming shortened V by 0 bases and J by 4 bases, and 13 bases separated the two germline ends. CDR3 size: 16 residues.

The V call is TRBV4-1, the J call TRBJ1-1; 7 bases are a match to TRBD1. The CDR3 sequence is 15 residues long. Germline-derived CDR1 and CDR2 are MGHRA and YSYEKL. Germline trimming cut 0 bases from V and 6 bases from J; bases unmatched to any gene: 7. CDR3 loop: CASSQDTGATPEAFF. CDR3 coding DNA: TGCGCCAGCAGCCAAGATACAGGGGCCACCCCTGAAGCTTTCTTT.

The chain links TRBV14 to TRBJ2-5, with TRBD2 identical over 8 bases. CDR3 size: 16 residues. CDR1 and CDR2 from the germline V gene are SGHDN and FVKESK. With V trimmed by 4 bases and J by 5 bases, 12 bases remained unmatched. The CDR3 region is CASSPPSGLGVETQYF. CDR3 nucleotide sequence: TGTGCCAGCAGCCCCCCCTCGGGACTAGGGGTGGAGACCCAGTACTTC.

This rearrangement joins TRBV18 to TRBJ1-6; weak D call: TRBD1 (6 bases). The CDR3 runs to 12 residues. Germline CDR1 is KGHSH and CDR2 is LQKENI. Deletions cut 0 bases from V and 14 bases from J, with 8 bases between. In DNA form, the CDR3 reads TGTGCCAGCTCACCACCGGGGGCGTCCCTCCACTTT. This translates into CASSPPGASLHF.

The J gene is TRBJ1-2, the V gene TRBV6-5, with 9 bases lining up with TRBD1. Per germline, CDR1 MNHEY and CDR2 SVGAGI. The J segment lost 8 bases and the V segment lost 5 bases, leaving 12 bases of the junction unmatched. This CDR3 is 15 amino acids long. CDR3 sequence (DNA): TGTGCCAGCAGTCCTAGAGGACAGGGGACAAGCGGCTACACCTTC. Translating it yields CASSPRGQGTSGYTF.